There are a few counts of the clone carrying this T cell receptor beta chain. Its specificity is not known. The data were taken from a study of metastatic and nonmetastatic thyroid tumors. Whole-study context: A comparison of repertoires was made across blood and tumor or nodule tissue from malignant and benign thyroid patients. Study results and limitations: When malignant thyroid tumors were compared with benign nodules, TCR beta diversity was reportedly significantly higher in the malignant tumors. This held in both blood and tumor samples.

In the study's own analysis: Between-group CDR3 differences, defined by clinicopathological status, yielded a distant-metastasis classifier for papillary thyroid cancer. TCRdb re-clonotyped the PCR reads via MiXCR. TCRdb's processing, not the authors', yielded these V and J calls. The data contain about 4,800 clones, roughly 30% of them seen just once; the ten biggest clones take up 16%. Thyroid surgery was preceded by no treatment in any patient. The CDR3 runs 13 residues. V was trimmed by 9 bases and J by 13 bases, leaving 23 bases between them. Germline V gene sequence: CDR1 MNHEY, CDR2 SMNVEV (reference sequence).

Specimen: adjacent normal tissue. The gene calls are TRBV27 and TRBJ2-3; TRBD1 might be the D (5 bases). This TCR derives from a male donor with papillary thyroid cancer or a benign thyroid nodule (not recorded which). Some clones in this sample may be carry-over from other donors' samples. The CDR3 loop is CARGQTSTDTEYF. As DNA, the CDR3 is TGTGCCAGAGGACAAACAAGCACAGATACAGAGTATTTT.